A single T cell receptor (beta chain) is shown here with its context. The antigen is not known. This record belongs to a study of Ad26.COV2.S vaccination and SARS-CoV-2 variants. In the study overall: Once or twice, 56 days apart, Ad26.COV2.S was delivered intramuscularly. Regarding the study as a whole: It is possible that the TCR breadth and depth analyses underestimated the total T cell responses.

The CDR3 totals 13 residues. The V gene lost 7 bases and the J gene lost 11 bases, with 23 bases spanning the gap. The V gene's germline CDR1 is SQVTM and CDR2 ANQGSEA. Repertoires were generated with immunoSEQ multiplex PCR, while TCRdb's copy carries only in-frame clones and drops some. The top ten hold 6.4% of the sample, which has about 350,000 clones, 88% seen once. As to treatment: around 19 received Ad26.COV2.S at low or high dose, single or two shots; a few received placebo; per-sample allocation not given. Collection of samples fell on day 63 after the first vaccine or placebo injection. The sequenced sample was peripheral blood, obtained in a trial of Ad26.COV2.S vaccine versus placebo. The chain couples TRBV29-1 to TRBJ1-2; unclear D gene. This receptor was identified in a person aged 18-60 years who received the Ad26.COV2.S COVID-19 vaccine or a placebo. CDR3 DNA: TGCAGCGAGCTCCAACAGTTTTTTCGGTGTTACACCTTC. Amino acids: CSELQQFFRCYTF.